This T cell receptor beta chain derives from a study of T-cell memory formation after mild COVID-19. Background on the study: Among the donors, TCR clusters were largely specific to each donor. Study-wide results and limits: Most CD4+ clones that shrank were in CM and EM, while CD8+ ones turned up in EMRA. Certain responding clones were present in pre-infection memory, suggesting participation of cross-reactive memory.

UMIs and sample barcodes were carried by the TCR alpha and TCR beta cDNA libraries that 5'RACE produced using constant-segment primers. One entry per CDR3 protein results from TCRdb running MiXCR on the 5' RACE reads. The profile covers about 190,000 distinct CDR3 sequences, with about a fifth appearing a single time and under 30% taken by the ten largest. The germline CDR1 and CDR2 sequences are SGHRS and YFSETQ. V was pared by 5 bases and J by 6 bases, with 26 bases between. The CDR3 extends over 17 amino acids. This clonotype was counted between two and nine times. Its antigen is not known. This chain connects TRBV5-1 to TRBJ1-1, with D possibly being TRBD1 (6 bases). Specimen: PBMCs or a T cell subset sorted from them (not recorded which). The TCR comes from an adult woman who had mild COVID-19 (a few samples of this study predate the infection). Cell type and time point are not known. In nucleotides, the CDR3 is TGCGCCAGCAGAGAACAACCCTACAGGGTGAAATACTCTGAAGCTTTCTTT. Protein product: CASREQPYRVKYSEAFF.